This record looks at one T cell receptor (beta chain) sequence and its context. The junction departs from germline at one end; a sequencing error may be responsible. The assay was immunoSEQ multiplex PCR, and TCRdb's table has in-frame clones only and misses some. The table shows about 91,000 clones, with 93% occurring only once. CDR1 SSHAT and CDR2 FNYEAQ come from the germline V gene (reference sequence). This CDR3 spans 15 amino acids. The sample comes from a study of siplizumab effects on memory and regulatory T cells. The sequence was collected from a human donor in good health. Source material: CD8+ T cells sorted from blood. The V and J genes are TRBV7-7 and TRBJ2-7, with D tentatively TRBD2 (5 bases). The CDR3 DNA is TGTGCTAGCAGCTTAGCGCTGGGCGAGAACTACGAGCAGTACTTC. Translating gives CASSLALGENYEQYF.